These 5 T cell receptor beta chains share one sample of origin, sequenced in a study of T cell responses to AZD1222 COVID-19 vaccine. Data came from immunoSEQ multiplex PCR; TCRdb stores just in-frame clones and leaves some out. The repertoire holds 150,000 or so clones, with 85% to 90% as singletons. The specimen was peripheral blood, collected 28 days after the second dose of the MenACWY control vaccine. The source is an adult who received the MenACWY meningococcal vaccine as a control.

The chain recombines TRBV28 with TRBJ1-1, with D possibly TRBD1 on 5 matching bases. The CDR3 runs 13 residues. Germline V gene data show CDR1 as MDHEN and CDR2 as SYDVKM. The V gene lost 5 bases and the J gene lost 7 bases, with 14 bases spanning the gap. The CDR3 loop reads CASSQQGTYEAFF. As DNA, the CDR3 is TGTGCCAGCAGTCAGCAGGGAACTTATGAAGCTTTCTTT.

The CDR3 loop reads CASIQGYTEAFF. The CDR3 coding sequence is TGTGCCAGCATCCAGGGGTACACTGAAGCTTTCTTT. This rearrangement joins TRBV2 to TRBJ1-1, with TRBD1 as a possible D gene (6 bases). The CDR3 has 12 residues. Germline-derived CDR1 and CDR2 are SNHLY and FYNNEI. V was shortened by 7 bases and J by 3 bases, with 9 bases between the two germline ends. The complete variable domain, with remaining parts taken from reference TRBV2 and TRBJ1-1, reads EPEVTQTPSHQVTQMGQEVILRCVPISNHLYFYWYRQILGQKVEFLVSFYNNEISEKSEIFDDQFSVERPDGSNFTLKIRSTKLEDSAMYFCASIQGYTEAFFGQGTRLTVV.

This chain's CDR3 is CASSDIWGQNTEAFF. The CDR3 nucleotides are TGTGCCAGCAGCGATATATGGGGGCAGAACACTGAAGCTTTCTTT. J is TRBJ1-1 and V is TRBV7-2; D is perhaps TRBD1 (6 bases). The V end lost 5 bases, the J end lost 1 base, and 14 bases lay between the germline ends. This CDR3 comprises 15 residues. Germline CDR1 SGHTA, CDR2 FQGNSA.

The CDR3 DNA reads TGTGCCGGTGGGCGGAATCAGCCCCAGCATTTT. Encoded protein: CAGGRNQPQHF. The chain uses TRBV12-3 or TRBV12-4 and TRBJ1-5; D unresolved. The CDR3 covers 11 residues. With 11 bases removed from V and 4 bases from J, the gap between germline ends came to 9 bases.

Points on this clone: Germline is not matched at one junction end, which may reflect a read error. The CDR3 DNA reads as TGTGCCAGCAGTGACTCGACAGTGAAGGCCCTTACGCAGTATTTT. Amino acids: CASSDSTVKALTQYF. V usage is TRBV6-5 and J usage is TRBJ2-3, with D maybe TRBD1 (5 bases). This CDR3 is 15 amino acids long. Germline V CDR1 and CDR2: MNHEY, SVGAGI.